This is a list of T cell receptor beta chains from one sample in a study of blood T cell repertoires in COVID-19. Clones were read by immunoSEQ multiplex PCR, and TCRdb kept only the in-frame ones, dropping some. The sample includes under 140,000 clones, nearly 90% of them seen just once. Material for sequencing was peripheral blood. All receptors derive from a human donor in a cohort sampled during active COVID-19. The CDR3 runs from the conserved cysteine through the conserved F or W. The order of the fields is V gene, clone size, CDR3 protein. Some rows mark clone size as missing; the rest say once, few, many or name a class of expanded clone.

TRBV6-5 NA CASSPTGSIYNEQFF
TRBV30 NA CAWRPSPPQREQFF
TRBV18 NA CASSRAGVSDTQYF
TRBV30 NA CAWRPLGETGELFF
TRBV7-9 NA CASSPTLGRTGRTEAFF
TRBV9 once CASSVEERRNEQFF
TRBV3-1/TRBV3-2 NA CASSHRAGPSYEQYF
TRBV2 NA CASSNNRGWQETQYF
TRBV13 NA CASSLGHVPGELFF
TRBV19 NA CASSIRVQGASNQPQHF
TRBV18 NA CASSQGAISNQPQHF
TRBV23-1 once CASSHSPGQGSHEQYF
TRBV3-1/TRBV3-2 NA CASSLTGGSNQPQHF
TRBV19 NA CASSINIAGQETQYF
TRBV7-9 NA CASSLALLRGDSYNEQFF
TRBV28 NA CASRTTGANSPLHF
TRBV9 NA CASSTRDREGTEAFF
TRBV29-1 few CSVELGTDTQYF
TRBV27 NA CASSLGVGRTYGYTF
TRBV7-2 NA CASSGSSGIGETQYF
TRBV29-1 NA CSVEPGDTQYF
TRBV3-1/TRBV3-2 NA CASSQDSTGVQPQHF
TRBV9 NA CASSVSGTGNEKLFF
TRBV6-6 NA CASSMGAATTEAFF
TRBV12-5 NA CASGLNRNTEAFF
TRBV5-8 NA CASSMDRGRAGANVLTF
TRBV28 NA CASSLTGQGSNYGYTF
TRBV5-4 NA CASSRDGGGRTGELFF
TRBV24-1 NA CATSEKGLAGGVQYF
TRBV11-2 NA CASSLVTESEAFF
TRBV7-8 NA CASSLSRDRPNEKLFF
TRBV6-6 NA CASSYGVAVYTEAFF